This T cell receptor beta chain was captured in a study of blood T cell repertoires in COVID-19. As processed by the authors: Researchers report that nucleated cell counts were estimated from reference gene primer amplification. Only in-frame clones appear in the TCRdb table, and some are missing; sequencing was by immunoSEQ multiplex PCR. The D gene and trimming were derived from the DNA, and the V and J assignments and clone size from that table. The sample contains roughly 700,000 clones, approximately 90% of which appear only once. V lost 0 bases, J lost 5 bases, and 17 bases lay in between. The CDR3 has 17 residues. Germline CDR1 and CDR2: SGDLS and YYNGEE.

The TCR comes from a woman aged 18 to 35 with acute or convalescent COVID-19. The chain has TRBV9 and TRBJ1-4; no firm D call. Sequencing was carried out using peripheral blood. The CDR3, as DNA: TGTGCCAGCAGCGTAGCTACGACGTCAGGAGGGAATGAAAAACTGTTTTTT. The encoded protein is CASSVATTSGGNEKLFF.